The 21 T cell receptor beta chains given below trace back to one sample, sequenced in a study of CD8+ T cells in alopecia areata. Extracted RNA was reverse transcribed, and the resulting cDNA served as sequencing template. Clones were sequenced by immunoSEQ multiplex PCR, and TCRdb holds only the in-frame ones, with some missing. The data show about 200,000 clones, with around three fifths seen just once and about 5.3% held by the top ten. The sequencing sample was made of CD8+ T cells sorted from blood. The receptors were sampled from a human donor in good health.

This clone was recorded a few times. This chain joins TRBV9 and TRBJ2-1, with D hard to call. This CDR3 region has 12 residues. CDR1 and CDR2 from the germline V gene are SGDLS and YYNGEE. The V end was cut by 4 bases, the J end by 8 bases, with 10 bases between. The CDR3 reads CASSMERDEQFF. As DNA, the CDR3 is TGTGCCAGCAGCATGGAGCGCGATGAGCAGTTCTTC.

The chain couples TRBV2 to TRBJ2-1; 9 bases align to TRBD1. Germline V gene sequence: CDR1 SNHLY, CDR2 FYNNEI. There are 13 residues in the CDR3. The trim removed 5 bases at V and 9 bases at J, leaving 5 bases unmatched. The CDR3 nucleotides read TGTGCCAGCAGTCCTACAGGGGGCGGTGAGCAGTTCTTC. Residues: CASSPTGGGEQFF.

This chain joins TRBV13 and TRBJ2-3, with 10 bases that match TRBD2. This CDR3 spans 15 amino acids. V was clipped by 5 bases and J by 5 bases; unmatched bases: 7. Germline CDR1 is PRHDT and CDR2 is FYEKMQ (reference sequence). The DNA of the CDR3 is TGTGCCAGCAGCATAACTAGCGGGGTGATAGATACGCAGTATTTT. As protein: CASSITSGVIDTQYF.

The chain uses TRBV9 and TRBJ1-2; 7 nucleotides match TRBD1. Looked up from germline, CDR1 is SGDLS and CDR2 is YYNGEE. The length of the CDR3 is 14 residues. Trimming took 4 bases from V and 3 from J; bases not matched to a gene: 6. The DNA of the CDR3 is TGTGCCAGCAGCCCTCCAGGGACAGACTATGGCTACACCTTC. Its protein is CASSPPGTDYGYTF. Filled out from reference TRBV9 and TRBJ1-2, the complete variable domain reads DSGVTQTPKHLITATGQRVTLRCSPRSGDLSVYWYQQSLDQGLQFLIQYYNGEERAKGNILERFSAQQFPDLHSELNLSSLELGDSALYFCASSPPGTDYGYTFGSGTRLTVV.

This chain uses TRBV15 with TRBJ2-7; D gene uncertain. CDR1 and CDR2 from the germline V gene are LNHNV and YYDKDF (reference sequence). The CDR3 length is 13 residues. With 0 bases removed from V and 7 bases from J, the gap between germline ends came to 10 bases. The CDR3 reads CATSRDGPEEQYF. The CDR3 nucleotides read TGTGCCACCAGCAGAGACGGCCCTGAGGAGCAGTACTTC.

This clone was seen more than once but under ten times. The CDR3 DNA reads as TGTGCCAGCAGTCCTTCTGGCGGGGCCAACGTCCTGACTTTC. It encodes CASSPSGGANVLTF. V gene TRBV27 combines with J gene TRBJ2-6; no firm D call. The CDR3 contains 14 residues. V dropped 5 bases and J dropped 4 bases, with 9 bases sitting between them. Germline CDR1 and CDR2: MNHEY and SMNVEV (reference sequence).

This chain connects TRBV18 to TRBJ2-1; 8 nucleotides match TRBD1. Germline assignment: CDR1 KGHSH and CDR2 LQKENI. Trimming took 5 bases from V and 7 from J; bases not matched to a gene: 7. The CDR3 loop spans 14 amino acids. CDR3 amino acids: CASSTLDRGNEQFF. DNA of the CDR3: TGTGCCAGCTCAACTCTCGACAGGGGAAATGAGCAGTTCTTC.

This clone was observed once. CDR3 amino acids: CSAPGGLGTEAFF. The CDR3 region has the DNA TGCAGCGCCCCTGGCGGCCTGGGGACTGAAGCTTTCTTT. This sequence joins TRBV29-1 and TRBJ1-1; unclear D gene. The CDR3 totals 13 residues. Trimming cost V 7 bases and J 5 bases, with 17 bases left between them. Germline V gene lookup returns CDR1 SQVTM and CDR2 ANQGSEA.

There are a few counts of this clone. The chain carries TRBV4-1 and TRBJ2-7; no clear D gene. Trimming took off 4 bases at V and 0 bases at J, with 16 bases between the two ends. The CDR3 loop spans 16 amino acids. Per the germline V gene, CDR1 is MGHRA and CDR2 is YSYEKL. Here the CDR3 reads CASSPLIFSSSYEQYF. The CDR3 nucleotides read TGCGCCAGCAGCCCATTAATCTTTTCGAGCTCCTACGAGCAGTACTTC.

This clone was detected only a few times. The chain's CDR3 is CASSWDRASTDTQYF. CDR3 bases: TGTGCCAGTAGTTGGGACAGGGCGTCAACAGATACGCAGTATTTT. The chain uses TRBV19 and TRBJ2-3; 9 bases line up with TRBD1. Unmatched junction bases numbered 6, after V lost 5 bases and J lost 3 bases. Per the germline V gene, CDR1 is LNHDA and CDR2 is SQIVND (reference sequence). The CDR3 totals 15 residues. Combining the CDR3 with reference TRBV19 and TRBJ2-3 gives the whole variable domain DGGITQSPKYLFRKEGQNVTLSCEQNLNHDAMYWYRQDPGQGLRLIYYSQIVNDFQKGDIAEGYSVSREKKESFPLTVTSAQKNPTAFYLCASSWDRASTDTQYFGPGTRLTVL.

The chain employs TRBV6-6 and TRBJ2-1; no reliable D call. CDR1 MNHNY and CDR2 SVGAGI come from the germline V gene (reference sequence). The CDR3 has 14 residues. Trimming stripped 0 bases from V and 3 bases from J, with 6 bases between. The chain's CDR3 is CASSYSSDYNEQFF. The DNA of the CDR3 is TGTGCCAGCAGTTACTCTTCGGACTACAATGAGCAGTTCTTC.

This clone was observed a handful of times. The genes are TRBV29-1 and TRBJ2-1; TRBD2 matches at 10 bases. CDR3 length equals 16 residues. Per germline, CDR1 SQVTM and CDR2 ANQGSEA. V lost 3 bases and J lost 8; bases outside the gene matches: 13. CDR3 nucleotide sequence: TGCAGCGTTGAGACAGTGATAGCGGGGGGAGGGGATGAGCAGTTCTTC. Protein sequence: CSVETVIAGGGDEQFF.

DNA of the CDR3: TGTGCCTGGGCTGCCAACCAAGAGACCCAGTACTTC. Its translation: CAWAANQETQYF. V gene TRBV30 combines with J gene TRBJ2-5; D remains unclear. Germline V gene lookup returns CDR1 GTSNPN and CDR2 SVGIG (reference sequence). The CDR3 spans 12 residues. V was pared by 5 bases and J by 0 bases, with 7 bases between.

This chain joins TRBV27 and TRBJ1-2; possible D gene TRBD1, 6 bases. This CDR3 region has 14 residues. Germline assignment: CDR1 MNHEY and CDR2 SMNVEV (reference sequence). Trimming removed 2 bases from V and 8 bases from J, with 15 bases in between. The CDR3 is CASSLDGTIGGYTF. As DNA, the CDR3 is TGTGCCAGCAGTTTAGACGGGACAATTGGGGGCTACACCTTC.

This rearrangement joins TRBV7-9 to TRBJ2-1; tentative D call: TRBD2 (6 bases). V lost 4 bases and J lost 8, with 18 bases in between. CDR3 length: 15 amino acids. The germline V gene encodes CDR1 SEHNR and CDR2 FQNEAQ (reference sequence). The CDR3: CASSSAGSRGDEQFF. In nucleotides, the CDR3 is TGTGCCAGCAGCTCTGCGGGATCCCGGGGAGATGAGCAGTTCTTC.

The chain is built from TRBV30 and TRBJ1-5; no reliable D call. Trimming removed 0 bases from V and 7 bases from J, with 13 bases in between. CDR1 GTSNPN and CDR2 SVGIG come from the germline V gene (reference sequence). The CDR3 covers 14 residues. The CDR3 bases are TGTGCCTGGAGTGTACTAGGGAAAGACCAGCCCCAGCATTTT. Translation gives CAWSVLGKDQPQHF.

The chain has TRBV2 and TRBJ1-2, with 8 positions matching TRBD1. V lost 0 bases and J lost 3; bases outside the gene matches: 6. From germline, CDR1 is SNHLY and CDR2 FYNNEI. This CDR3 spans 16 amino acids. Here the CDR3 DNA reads TGTGCCAGCAGTGAAGCGCTTACAGGGGGGTACTATGGCTACACCTTC. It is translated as CASSEALTGGYYGYTF. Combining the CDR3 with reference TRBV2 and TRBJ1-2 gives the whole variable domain EPEVTQTPSHQVTQMGQEVILRCVPISNHLYFYWYRQILGQKVEFLVSFYNNEISEKSEIFDDQFSVERPDGSNFTLKIRSTKLEDSAMYFCASSEALTGGYYGYTFGSGTRLTVV.

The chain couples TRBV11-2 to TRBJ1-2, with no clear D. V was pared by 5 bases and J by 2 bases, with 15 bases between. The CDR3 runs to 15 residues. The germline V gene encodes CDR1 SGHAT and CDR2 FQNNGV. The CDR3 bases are TGTGCCAGCAGCATCGTGAGGGCCAGCAACTATGGCTACACCTTC. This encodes CASSIVRASNYGYTF.

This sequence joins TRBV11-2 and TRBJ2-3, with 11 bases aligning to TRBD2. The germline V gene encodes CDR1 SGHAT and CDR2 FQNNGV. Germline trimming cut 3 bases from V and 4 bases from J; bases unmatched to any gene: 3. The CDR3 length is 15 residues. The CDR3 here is CASSFSGGDSDTQYF. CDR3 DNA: TGTGCCAGCAGCTTTAGCGGGGGGGACTCAGATACGCAGTATTTT.

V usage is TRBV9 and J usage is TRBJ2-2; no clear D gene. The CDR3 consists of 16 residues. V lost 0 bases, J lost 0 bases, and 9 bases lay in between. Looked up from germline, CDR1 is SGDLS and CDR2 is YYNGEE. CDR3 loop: CASSVDPFANTGELFF. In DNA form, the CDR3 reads TGTGCCAGCAGCGTAGATCCGTTCGCGAACACCGGGGAGCTGTTTTTT. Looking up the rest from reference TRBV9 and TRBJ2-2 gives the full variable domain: DSGVTQTPKHLITATGQRVTLRCSPRSGDLSVYWYQQSLDQGLQFLIQYYNGEERAKGNILERFSAQQFPDLHSELNLSSLELGDSALYFCASSVDPFANTGELFFGEGSRLTVL.

The CDR3 loop is CAWSVNNNQPQHF. DNA for the CDR3: TGTGCCTGGAGTGTAAACAACAATCAGCCCCAGCATTTT. The chain joins TRBV30 to TRBJ1-5; D not resolved. The CDR3 consists of 13 residues. CDR1 and CDR2 from the germline V gene are GTSNPN and SVGIG (reference sequence). The V end lost 0 bases, the J end lost 3 bases, and 6 bases lay between the germline ends.